The table lists the clone carrying this T cell receptor beta chain with many counts. TCRdb analysed the 5' RACE reads with MiXCR anew, one entry per CDR3 protein. The data hold approximately 24,000 distinct CDR3 sequences, with 5% to 6% observed a single time. The sample originates from a study of T cells after yellow fever vaccination. Germline V gene sequence: CDR1 DFQATT, CDR2 SNEGSKA (reference sequence). V lost 6 bases and J lost 0, with 11 bases in between. The CDR3 is made up of 13 amino acids. J is TRBJ2-5 and V is TRBV20-1, with a possible D match to TRBD2 (5 bases). This sequence originates from a man younger than 45 who received the YFV17D yellow fever vaccine. The starting material was PBMCs, either bulk or a sorted T-cell subset (CD4+, CD8+, memory, or dextramer-sorted; not recorded which), obtained 15 days after the yellow fever booster vaccination. The DNA for the CDR3 is TGCAGTGCGCCCTCGGGGTACCAAGAGACCCAGTACTTC. Translation gives CSAPSGYQETQYF.